This T cell receptor (beta chain) was identified during a study of cytomegalovirus exposure and HLA in healthy donors. Across the whole study: A prior study identified approximately 120 million unique TCR beta sequences from 200 million or so T cells. Notes on the study in general: Among donors in an Asian-associated ancestry cluster, a later analysis reportedly found fewer N-insertions than the approximately 670-donor mean. Researchers reported that a few CMV-associated chains were confirmed in vitro as CMV antigen-specific.

Trimming stripped 4 bases from V and 0 bases from J, with 12 bases between. The V gene's germline CDR1 is SGHNT and CDR2 YENEEA. The CDR3 extends over 16 amino acids. Use of 60 Vbeta and 13 Jbeta primers characterized the PCR. Methods used by the authors: Later work found tens of millions of unique TCR beta chains, with 9 million to 13 million shared. TCRdb's table, derived via immunoSEQ multiplex PCR, lists solely in-frame clones and lacks some. The DNA was the basis for D and trimming; V, J and clone size are from that table. This table holds about 55,000 clones, about 82% found once. As for this clone: Its antigen is as yet unknown.

The receptor's source is a man under 40 in good health and CMV-seronegative. The V call is TRBV11-3, the J call TRBJ2-2, with D perhaps matching TRBD2 (6 bases). Sequenced input: PBMCs. CDR3 residues: CASSSAGTSNTGELFF. CDR3 nucleotide sequence: TGTGCCAGCAGCTCCGCCGGGACTTCGAACACCGGGGAGCTGTTTTTT.